The 14 T cell receptor beta chains listed next were all sequenced from one sample in a study of blood T cells in healthy people across ages. A J-beta primer mix and a sample-barcoded 5' primer were used in a second PCR of about 7 to 12 cycles. Each CDR3 protein gets one entry after TCRdb re-called the 5' RACE reads with MiXCR. The data show roughly 700,000 distinct CDR3 sequences, around half seen once. Sequenced sample: blood. The source of these receptors is a woman aged 55-69 years in good health.

In regard to this clonotype: This could be a read error, since a much larger clone is one nucleotide away. CDR3 sequence reads: CSVGGAGGNLREQYF. The CDR3 DNA is TGCAGCGTGGGGGGAGCGGGAGGGAATTTGCGTGAGCAGTACTTC. This sequence joins TRBV29-1 and TRBJ2-5; 10 bases agree with TRBD2. Germline V CDR1 and CDR2: SQVTM, ANQGSEA. This CDR3 has 15 residues. The trim removed 6 bases at V and 11 bases at J, leaving 18 bases unmatched.

The J gene is TRBJ2-7, the V gene TRBV18; 8 nucleotides agree with TRBD1. CDR1 and CDR2 from the germline V gene are KGHSH and LQKENI. The V segment lost 6 bases and the J segment 0 bases; nucleotides outside the gene matches: 10. The CDR3 has 16 residues. The CDR3, as DNA: TGTGCCAGCTCGCCCCAGGGGGCTGGAAGCTCCTACGAGCAGTACTTC. Its translation: CASSPQGAGSSYEQYF.

The chain uses TRBV6-2 or TRBV6-3 and TRBJ1-5; tentative D call: TRBD1 (6 bases). CDR1 and CDR2 (germline): MNHEY, SVGEGT. The CDR3 length is 16 residues. The V end was cut by 6 bases, the J end by 0 bases, with 15 bases between. The DNA of the CDR3 is TGTGCCAGCAGGCCCCGCTGGGGGCATAGCAATCAGCCCCAGCATTTT. Amino acid sequence: CASRPRWGHSNQPQHF.

The chain joins TRBV12-3 or TRBV12-4 to TRBJ2-5; TRBD1 aligns across 8 bases. Judging by the DNA end, TRBJ2-7 fits better; the J call may be wrong. The CDR3 has 16 residues. CDR3 protein: CASSFDGPGQGREQYF. The CDR3 bases are TGTGCCAGCAGTTTCGATGGTCCCGGACAGGGCCGCGAGCAGTACTTC.

This rearrangement joins TRBV12-3 or TRBV12-4 to TRBJ2-5; D uncertain. The CDR3 spans 11 residues. Trimming pared 3 bases from V and 11 bases from J, leaving 10 bases between. The CDR3 nucleotides are TGTGCCAGCAGTTTGGAGAATGAGCAGTACTTC. Its protein is CASSLENEQYF.

This clonotype was seen a few times. V and J are TRBV7-2 and TRBJ2-7; D is possibly TRBD1 (7 bases). The CDR3 runs 14 residues. Trimming pared 5 bases from V and 3 bases from J, leaving 14 bases between. Germline lookup yields CDR1 SGHTA and CDR2 FQGNSA. The CDR3 loop reads CASSPRDSIYEQYF. Here the CDR3 DNA reads TGTGCCAGCAGCCCGCGGGACAGCATCTACGAGCAGTACTTC.

The V call is TRBV12-3 or TRBV12-4, the J call TRBJ1-3; the D is unclear. V shed 8 bases and J shed 4 bases, with 6 bases lying between them. The CDR3 loop spans 11 amino acids. The CDR3 loop is CASRVGNTIYF. The CDR3 bases are TGTGCCAGCCGGGTCGGAAACACCATATATTTT.

The gene calls are TRBV7-2 and TRBJ2-3, with a tentative D call TRBD1 (6 bases). With 2 bases removed from V and 4 bases from J, the gap between germline ends came to 13 bases. CDR3 length: 15 amino acids. CDR1 SGHTA and CDR2 FQGNSA come from the germline V gene. This CDR3 reads CASSLFPRGPDTQYF. The DNA for the CDR3 is TGTGCCAGCAGCTTATTCCCCAGGGGCCCAGATACGCAGTATTTT.

The CDR3 sequence is CASAPGQGQNIQYF. The DNA for the CDR3 is TGTGCTAGTGCCCCGGGACAGGGCCAGAACATTCAGTACTTC. V is TRBV12-5 and J is TRBJ2-4, with 9 bases matching TRBD1. The V segment lost 7 bases and the J segment 7 bases; nucleotides outside the gene matches: 8. The length of the CDR3 is 14 residues. Germline V gives CDR1 LGHNT, CDR2 FRNRAP.

This rearrangement joins TRBV7-2 to TRBJ2-2; 7 bases match TRBD1. Per the germline V gene, CDR1 is SGHTA and CDR2 is FQGNSA. The CDR3 is made up of 15 amino acids. With 5 bases clipped from V and 0 bases from J, the junction kept 3 bases outside the gene matches. CDR3 protein: CASSRDRPNTGELFF. The CDR3 DNA is TGTGCCAGCAGCAGGGACAGACCGAACACCGGGGAGCTGTTTTTT.

The chain recombines TRBV18 with TRBJ2-1, with 7 bases identical to TRBD1. V trimming: 3 bases; J trimming: 7 bases; junction bases outside the gene matches: 6. Germline CDR1 and CDR2: KGHSH and LQKENI. The CDR3 covers 14 residues. The DNA for the CDR3 is TGTGCCAGCTCACCTTCGGGACAGAGGAATGAGCAGTTCTTC. Its protein is CASSPSGQRNEQFF.

The chain carries TRBV7-9 and TRBJ1-2; 7 bases line up with TRBD1. V lost 1 base, J lost 4 bases, and 6 bases stayed unmatched. The CDR3 spans 15 residues. Germline V gives CDR1 SEHNR, CDR2 FQNEAQ (reference sequence). CDR3 DNA: TGTGCCAGCAGCTTAGTCCGACAGGGCGTCTATGGCTACACCTTC. Translation gives CASSLVRQGVYGYTF.

This clonotype was counted only a few times. V is TRBV2 and J is TRBJ1-2, with D hard to call. Trimming removed 8 bases from V and 7 bases from J, with 11 bases in between. CDR3 size: 11 residues. CDR1 is SNHLY and CDR2 is FYNNEI in the germline V gene. CDR3 region: CASVIGFGYTF. In DNA form, the CDR3 reads TGTGCCAGCGTAATTGGATTTGGCTACACCTTC. Combining the CDR3 with reference TRBV2 and TRBJ1-2 gives the whole variable domain EPEVTQTPSHQVTQMGQEVILRCVPISNHLYFYWYRQILGQKVEFLVSFYNNEISEKSEIFDDQFSVERPDGSNFTLKIRSTKLEDSAMYFCASVIGFGYTFGSGTRLTVV.

As to this clonotype: One junction end does not reproduce the germline sequence, and a read error may be involved. The rearrangement joins TRBV6-2 or TRBV6-3 to TRBJ2-5; 10 bases agree with TRBD2. The CDR3 has 15 residues. The germline CDR1 and CDR2 sequences are MNHEY and SVGEGT. The CDR3, as DNA: TGTGCCAGCAGTCTGGTGACTAGCGGGCAAGAGGCCCAGTACTTC. Amino acid sequence: CASSLVTSGQEAQYF.